This T cell receptor (beta chain) originates from a study of post-analysis software for immune sequencing data (dated by TCRdb to about 2015). For context, the study as a whole: The recorded disease courses included relapsing-remitting, secondary progressive and progressive-relapsing multiple sclerosis, and some patients had no subtype annotation. The patient repertoires were set against about 12 previously published healthy control repertoires from donors whose ages ranged from about 6 to 25 years. A subset of samples was prepared in parallel using single-end sample barcoding, then pooled and co-amplified after Illumina adapter ligation.

The investigation overall reported the following: The control group was slightly older than the multiple sclerosis patient group. Compared with controls, multiple sclerosis patients had significantly lower normalized Chao1 diversity, a finding suggesting substantial peripheral T-cell clonal expansion. When samples were clustered directly using the F measure, samples prepared in the same batch co-clustered strongly, which prompted a batch-effect correction. Roughly 5 TRBV segments, including TRBV5-6, TRBV5-1 and TRBV20-1, were significantly more frequent in patients than controls.

Receptor libraries were prepared by PCR. The sequencing machine was an Illumina HiSeq 2500. To reduce PCR and sequencing biases, unique molecular identifiers were incorporated into the TCR beta cDNA libraries. Per 1 to 10 million input T cells, some 500,000 cDNA molecules were obtained, such that each molecule approximated one T cell. The patient libraries were prepared and sequenced using the same protocol as the earlier healthy control dataset. Within a given batch, samples were prepared together, multiplexed and sequenced on the same HiSeq lane. As for how the authors treated the data: MIGEC handled the raw barcoded reads, throwing out single-read molecular identifier groups before consensus assembly and CDR3 extraction. Clonotype tables were post-analysed with VDJtools, normalizing diversity by down-sampling all datasets to the smallest sample size. In repertoire overlap clustering, CDR3 amino acid sequences, but not nucleotide sequences, were matched to correct batch-related cross-sample contamination. The public reads were run again by TCRdb, first through fastp at Q25 and then through MiXCR, and only productive beta chains were kept. Each record represents a unique CDR3 protein, reported with the most common genes and DNA among its rows. The V and J calls and clone size come from TCRdb's table, not from the authors' own analysis. The sample records hundreds of thousands of distinct CDR3 sequences, 39% of which are singletons. The ten top clones hold 7.5% to 8.5% of the sample.

TCR beta repertoires were profiled from peripheral blood of about a dozen young patients with multiple sclerosis to demonstrate the VDJtools post-analysis software. Multiple sclerosis patients were children and adolescents aged roughly 6 to 17 years. The table lists this clonotype with a few counts. It lacks a known antigen. The junction and the germline gene differ at one end; a read error may be behind it. Sequences SGDLS (CDR1) and YYNGEE (CDR2) are obtained from the germline V gene. Taken from cysteine to phenylalanine, the CDR3 has 16 residues. The only DNA kept is the CDR3, 48 bases in frame from the first base.

Sequencing used blood. The clonotype originates from a girl aged 2-9 years with multiple sclerosis. The rearrangement combines TRBV9 with TRBJ2-1; 8 bases in between match TRBD2. The nucleotide sequence is given as TGTGTCAGCAGCGTAGGCGGTAGCGGGGCCTGGTGGGAGCAGTTCTTC. This encodes CVSSVGGSGAWWEQFF.